This T cell receptor (beta chain) is drawn from a study of shared clonotypes between healthy human individuals. The study, taken as a whole, reports: Compared with clonotypes that all four donors shared, non-shared clonotypes had lower generation probabilities.

V dropped 4 bases and J dropped 4; count of bases not matched to a gene: 6. The CDR3 is 15 residues long. The germline gives CDR1 MNHEY, CDR2 SVGAGI. Data came from immunoSEQ multiplex PCR; TCRdb stores just in-frame clones and leaves some out. The sample lists about 1.9 million clones, 90% to 95% occurring once. Naivety among CD8 cells was defined by CD45RO negativity and positive CCR7 selection, thereby excluding terminally differentiated effector memory CD45RA+ cells. As regards this clone: Its antigen remains unidentified.

The chain recombines TRBV6-5 with TRBJ2-7; 11 bases fit TRBD2. The origin of this receptor is a man younger than 30 in good health. Some clones in this sample may be carry-over from other donors' samples. Sequenced input: naive CD8+ T cells from PBMCs. As DNA, the CDR3 is TGTGCCAGCAGTTCGGGACTAGCGGAAGATTACGAGCAGTACTTC. It translates to CASSSGLAEDYEQYF.